This entry features one T cell receptor (beta chain) sequence. These data originate in a study of blood T cell repertoires in COVID-19. For the study at large: PBMCs, B-cell-depleted T cells, or T cells provided the cDNA or gDNA that made up the material.

Germline lookup yields CDR1 ENHRY and CDR2 SYGVKD. V gave up 10 bases and J gave up 1 base; unmatched junction bases: 9. The CDR3 has 15 residues. TCRdb's table, derived via immunoSEQ multiplex PCR, lists solely in-frame clones and lacks some. The sample comprises 300,000 to 400,000 clones, about nine tenths of which are singletons, and about 7% rests with the top ten. This clonotype was obtained from a woman in her sixties or seventies with COVID-19, enrolled during active disease. This chain links TRBV10-3 with TRBJ2-3; 9 bases align to TRBD2. The specimen sequenced was peripheral blood. The CDR3 region has the DNA TGTGCCACCGGCGGGGGGGGAGACCGCACAGATACGCAGTATTTT. Protein: CATGGGGDRTDTQYF.